The source of this TCR beta chain is a study of blood T cell repertoires in COVID-19. The V gene's germline CDR1 is MNHEY and CDR2 SVGAGI. The CDR3 runs 14 residues. Trimming removed 6 bases from V and 1 base from J, with 9 bases in between. The assay was immunoSEQ multiplex PCR, and TCRdb's table has in-frame clones only and misses some. The sample consists of approximately 180,000 clones, around 85% of them appearing once. The sequence was obtained from a man in his 60s with acute or convalescent COVID-19. The V gene is TRBV6-5, the J gene TRBJ2-2; TRBD1 is a possible D gene (6 bases). Material: peripheral blood. As DNA, the CDR3 is TGTGCCAGCAGGCAGGGGTTGAACACCGGGGAGCTGTTTTTT. Amino acid sequence: CASRQGLNTGELFF.